This is a list of T cell receptor beta chains from one sample in a study of cytomegalovirus exposure and HLA in healthy donors. The data were produced by immunoSEQ multiplex PCR, yet TCRdb's version contains in-frame clones alone and is incomplete. The repertoire includes about 77,000 clones, about 80% of them detected once, and nearly 3.5% sits in the top ten. The source material was PBMCs. The receptors were gathered from a man between 35 and 55 years old in good health and CMV-seronegative. CDR3s include the opening cysteine and the closing phenylalanine or tryptophan. D genes are given only for firm matches. Some rows mark clone size as missing; the rest say once, few, many or name a class of expanded clone.

j_call | clone_size | d_call | v_call | cdr3_nt | cdr3_aa
TRBJ2-7 | once | - | TRBV18 | TGTGCCAGCTCAGGGACAACCTCCTACGAGCAGTACTTC | CASSGTTSYEQYF
TRBJ1-3 | - | TRBD1 | TRBV20-1 | TGCAGTGCTAGAGGAACAGGGGTATTT | CSARGTGVF
TRBJ2-6 | - | - | TRBV10-1 | TGCGCCAGCAGTGAGGGCAGCTCTGGGGCCAACGTCCTGACTTTC | CASSEGSSGANVLTF
TRBJ1-1 | - | TRBD1 | TRBV7-3 | TGTGCCAGCAGCTCGGGACAGGGGGCTTACACTGAAGCTTTCTTT | CASSSGQGAYTEAFF
TRBJ1-4 | - | - | TRBV28 | TGTGCCAGCAGCTCATCCGCCGGGGGATATGGCCCAAATGAAAAACTGTTTTTT | CASSSSAGGYGPNEKLFF
TRBJ1-1 | - | - | TRBV6-5 | TGTGCCAGCAGTTTACGGGTGAACACTGAAGCTTTCTTT | CASSLRVNTEAFF
TRBJ1-1 | few | - | TRBV7-9 | TGTGCCAGCAGCTCCAGGGTAGTGAACACTGAAGCTTTCTTT | CASSSRVVNTEAFF
TRBJ1-2 | - | - | TRBV6-5 | TGTGCCAGCAGGCCTCAGGGGCGGGATGGCTACACCTTC | CASRPQGRDGYTF
TRBJ2-7 | few | TRBD1 | TRBV5-6 | TGTGCCAGCAGCCCCGGGACAGCCTACGAGCAGTACTTC | CASSPGTAYEQYF
TRBJ1-2 | - | TRBD1 | TRBV19 | TGTGCCAGTACCCCGGACAGGGGGCACTATGGCTACACCTTC | CASTPDRGHYGYTF
TRBJ1-6 | - | TRBD1 | TRBV19 | TGTGCCAGTAGTACCCGGACAGGGTTGGAGTCACCCCTCCACTTT | CASSTRTGLESPLHF
TRBJ2-7 | - | TRBD2 | TRBV14 | TGTGCCAGCAGCCAAGCGGCTAGCGGGAGAGTCTACGAGCAGTACTTC | CASSQAASGRVYEQYF
TRBJ1-6 | - | - | TRBV5-1 | TGCGCCAGCAGCGAGGGAGGGGGTACTTATAATTCACCCCTCCACTTT | CASSEGGGTYNSPLHF
TRBJ2-7 | - | TRBD2 | TRBV5-1 | TGCGCCAGCAGCCACGGGACTAGCGGGGGGGTTTACGAGCAGTACTTC | CASSHGTSGGVYEQYF
TRBJ2-4 | once | - | TRBV9 | TGTGCCAGCAGCTCTGGACAGGCCAAAAACATTCAGTACTTC | CASSSGQAKNIQYF
TRBJ2-7 | - | - | TRBV19 | TGTGCCAGTGGACTCTACGAGCAGTATTTC | CASGLYEQYF
TRBJ1-2 | - | TRBD1 | TRBV5-1 | TGCGCCAGCAGCGCACAACACAGGGGTGGCTACACCTTC | CASSAQHRGGYTF
TRBJ2-5 | - | - | TRBV5-4 | TGTGCCAGCAGCTTGGAAGGGGCGGAGACCCAGTACTTC | CASSLEGAETQYF
TRBJ1-2 | - | TRBD1 | TRBV4-2 | TGTGCCAGCAGCCAAGGGGACAGGGGGCTGGATGGCTACACCTTC | CASSQGDRGLDGYTF